This TCR beta chain is from a study of cytomegalovirus exposure and HLA in healthy donors. The method was immunoSEQ multiplex PCR; TCRdb's version includes in-frame clones alone and lacks a portion of them. Of 190,000 or so clones detected, roughly four fifths appear once; the ten largest clones hold around 2.8%. Sequencing used PBMCs. The receptor was isolated from a woman in her late teens or twenties in good health and CMV-seropositive.

CDR3 DNA sequence: TGTGCCAGCAGCCCGACAGGATACTCCTACGAGCAGTACTTC. This gives the protein CASSPTGYSYEQYF. The chain has TRBV11-1 and TRBJ2-7; TRBD1 is a possible D gene (6 bases). The germline gives CDR1 SGHAT, CDR2 FQDESV (reference sequence). Trimming removed 5 bases from V and 0 bases from J, with 11 bases in between. There are 14 residues in the CDR3. Supplemented by reference TRBV11-1 and TRBJ2-7, the full variable domain reads EAEVAQSPRYKITEKSQAVAFWCDPISGHATLYWYRQILGQGPELLVQFQDESVVDDSQLPKDRFSAERLKGVDSTLKIQPAELGDSAMYLCASSPTGYSYEQYFGPGTRLTVT.